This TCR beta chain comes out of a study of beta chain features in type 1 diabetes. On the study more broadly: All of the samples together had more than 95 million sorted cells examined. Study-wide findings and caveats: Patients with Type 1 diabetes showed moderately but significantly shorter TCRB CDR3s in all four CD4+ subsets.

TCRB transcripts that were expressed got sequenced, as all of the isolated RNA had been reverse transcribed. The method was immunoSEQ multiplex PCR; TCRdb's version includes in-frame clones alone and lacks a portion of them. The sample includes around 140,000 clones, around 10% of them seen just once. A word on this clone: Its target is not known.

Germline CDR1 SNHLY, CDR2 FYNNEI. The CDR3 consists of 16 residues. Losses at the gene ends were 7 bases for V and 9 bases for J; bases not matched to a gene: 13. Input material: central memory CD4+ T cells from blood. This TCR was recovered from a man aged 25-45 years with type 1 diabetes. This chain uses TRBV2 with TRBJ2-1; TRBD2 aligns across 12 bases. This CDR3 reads CASNPTGTSGRGEQFF. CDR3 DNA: TGTGCCAGCAATCCCACCGGGACTAGCGGGCGGGGTGAGCAGTTCTTC.